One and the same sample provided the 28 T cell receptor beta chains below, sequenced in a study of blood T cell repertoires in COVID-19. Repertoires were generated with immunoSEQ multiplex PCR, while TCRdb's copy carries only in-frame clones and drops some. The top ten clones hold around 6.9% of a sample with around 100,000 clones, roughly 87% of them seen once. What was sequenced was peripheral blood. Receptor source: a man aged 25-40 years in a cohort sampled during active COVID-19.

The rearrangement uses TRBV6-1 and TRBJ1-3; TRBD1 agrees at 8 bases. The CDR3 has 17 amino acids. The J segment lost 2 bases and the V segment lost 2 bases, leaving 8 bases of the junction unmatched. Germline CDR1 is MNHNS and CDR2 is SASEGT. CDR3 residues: CASSESGQGLTGNTIYF. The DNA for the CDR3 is TGTGCCAGCAGTGAATCCGGACAGGGTTTAACTGGAAACACCATATATTTT.

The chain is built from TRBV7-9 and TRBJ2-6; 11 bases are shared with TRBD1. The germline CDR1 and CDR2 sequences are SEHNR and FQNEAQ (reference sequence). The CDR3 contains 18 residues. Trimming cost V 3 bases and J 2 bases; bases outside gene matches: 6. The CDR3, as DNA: TGTGCCAGCAGCTTTGGGGACAGGGGGACTGCTGGGGCCAACGTCCTGACTTTC. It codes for CASSFGDRGTAGANVLTF.

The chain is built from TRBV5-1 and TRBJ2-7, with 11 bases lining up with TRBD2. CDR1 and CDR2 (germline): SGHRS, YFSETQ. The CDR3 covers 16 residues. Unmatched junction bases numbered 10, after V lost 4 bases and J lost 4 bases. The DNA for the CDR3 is TGCGCCAGCAGCCTGCCCATAGCGGGGGGGCAATACGAGCAGTACTTC. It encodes CASSLPIAGGQYEQYF.

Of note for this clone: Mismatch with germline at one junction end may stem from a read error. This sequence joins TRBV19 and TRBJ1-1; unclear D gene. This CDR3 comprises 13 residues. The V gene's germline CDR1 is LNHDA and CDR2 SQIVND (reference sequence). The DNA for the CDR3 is TGTGCCAGTAGTATGGGGAGCGACACTCAAGCTTTCTTT. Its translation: CASSMGSDTQAFF.

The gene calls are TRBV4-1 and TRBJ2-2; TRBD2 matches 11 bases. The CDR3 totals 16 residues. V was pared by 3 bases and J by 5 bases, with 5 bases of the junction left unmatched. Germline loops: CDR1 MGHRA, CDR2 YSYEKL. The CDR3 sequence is CASSHISGGVTGELFF. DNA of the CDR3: TGCGCCAGCAGCCACATTAGCGGGGGGGTAACCGGGGAGCTGTTTTTT.

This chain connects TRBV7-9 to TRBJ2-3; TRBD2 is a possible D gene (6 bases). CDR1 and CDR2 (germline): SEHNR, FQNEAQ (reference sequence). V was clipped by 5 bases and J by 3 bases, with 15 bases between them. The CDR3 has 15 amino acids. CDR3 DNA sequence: TGTGCCAGCAGCCCCTTGGGGGGAGTAACAGATACGCAGTATTTT. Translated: CASSPLGGVTDTQYF.

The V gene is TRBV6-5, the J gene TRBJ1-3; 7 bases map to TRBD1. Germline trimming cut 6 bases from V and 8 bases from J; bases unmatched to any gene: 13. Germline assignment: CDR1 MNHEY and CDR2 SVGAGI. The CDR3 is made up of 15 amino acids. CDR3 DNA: TGTGCCAGCAGGGCCCTCGGGACAGTATCGGACACCATATATTTT. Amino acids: CASRALGTVSDTIYF.

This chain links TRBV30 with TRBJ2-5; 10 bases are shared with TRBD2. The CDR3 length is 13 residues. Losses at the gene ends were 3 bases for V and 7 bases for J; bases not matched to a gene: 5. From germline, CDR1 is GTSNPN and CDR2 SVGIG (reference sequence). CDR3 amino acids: CAWSTSGEGTQYF. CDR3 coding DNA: TGTGCCTGGAGCACTAGCGGGGAGGGGACCCAGTACTTC.

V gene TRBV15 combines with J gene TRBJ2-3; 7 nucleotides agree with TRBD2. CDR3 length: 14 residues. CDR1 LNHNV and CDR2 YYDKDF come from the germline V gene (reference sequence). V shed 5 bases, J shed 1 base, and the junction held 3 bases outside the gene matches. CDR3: CATSQRGGTDTQYF. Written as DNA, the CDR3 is TGTGCCACCAGCCAGCGGGGAGGCACAGATACGCAGTATTTT.

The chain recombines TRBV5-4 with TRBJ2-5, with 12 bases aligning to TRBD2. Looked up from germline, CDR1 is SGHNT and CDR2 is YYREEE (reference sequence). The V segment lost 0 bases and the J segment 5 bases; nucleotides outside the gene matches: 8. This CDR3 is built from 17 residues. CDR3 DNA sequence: TGTGCCAGCAGCTTGGTCCCTAGCGGGGGGGCCCGCGAGACCCAGTACTTC. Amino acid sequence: CASSLVPSGGARETQYF.

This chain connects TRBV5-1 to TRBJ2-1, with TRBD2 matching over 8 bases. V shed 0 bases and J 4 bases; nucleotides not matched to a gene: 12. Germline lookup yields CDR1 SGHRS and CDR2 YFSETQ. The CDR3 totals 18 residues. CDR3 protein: CASSLVGVAGGLYNEQFF. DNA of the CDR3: TGCGCCAGCAGCTTGGTGGGCGTGGCGGGGGGCCTATACAATGAGCAGTTCTTC.

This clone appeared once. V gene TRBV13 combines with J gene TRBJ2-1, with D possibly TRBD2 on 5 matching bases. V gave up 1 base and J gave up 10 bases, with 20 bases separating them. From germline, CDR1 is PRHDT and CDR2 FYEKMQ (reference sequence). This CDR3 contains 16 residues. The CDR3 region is CASSLAGLPTRREQFF. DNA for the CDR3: TGTGCCAGCAGCTTAGCCGGACTCCCGACCCGACGGGAGCAGTTCTTC.

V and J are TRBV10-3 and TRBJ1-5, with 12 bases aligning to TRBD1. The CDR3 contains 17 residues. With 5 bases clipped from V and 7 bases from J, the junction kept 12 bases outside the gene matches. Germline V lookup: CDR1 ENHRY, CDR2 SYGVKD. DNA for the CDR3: TGTGCCATCAGTAAGACCGCCGGGACAGGGGGCAGGCAGCCCCAGCATTTT. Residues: CAISKTAGTGGRQPQHF.

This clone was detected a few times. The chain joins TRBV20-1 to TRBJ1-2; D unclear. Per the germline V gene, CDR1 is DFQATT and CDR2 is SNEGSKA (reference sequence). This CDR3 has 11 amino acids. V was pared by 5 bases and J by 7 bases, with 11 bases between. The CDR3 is CSASSYSGYTF. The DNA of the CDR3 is TGCAGTGCTTCCTCGTATAGTGGCTACACCTTC.

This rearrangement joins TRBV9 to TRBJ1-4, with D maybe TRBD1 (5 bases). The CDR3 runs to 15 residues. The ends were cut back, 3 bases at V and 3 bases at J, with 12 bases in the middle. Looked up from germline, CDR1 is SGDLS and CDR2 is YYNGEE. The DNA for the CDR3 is TGTGCCAGCAGCGGGGGCAAGAACGCTAATGAAAAACTGTTTTTT. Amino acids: CASSGGKNANEKLFF.

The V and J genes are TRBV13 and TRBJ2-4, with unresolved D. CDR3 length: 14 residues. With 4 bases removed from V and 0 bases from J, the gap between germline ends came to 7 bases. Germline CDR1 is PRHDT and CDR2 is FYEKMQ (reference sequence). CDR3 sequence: CASSSSLAKNIQYF. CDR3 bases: TGTGCCAGCAGCTCGAGTCTAGCCAAAAACATTCAGTACTTC.

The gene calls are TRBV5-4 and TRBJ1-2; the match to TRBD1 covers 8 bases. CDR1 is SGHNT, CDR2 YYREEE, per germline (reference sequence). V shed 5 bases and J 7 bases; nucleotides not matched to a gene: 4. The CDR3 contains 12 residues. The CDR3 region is CASRSGGSGYTF. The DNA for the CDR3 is TGTGCCAGCAGATCAGGGGGCAGTGGCTACACCTTC. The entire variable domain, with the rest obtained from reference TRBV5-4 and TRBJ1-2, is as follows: ETGVTQSPTHLIKTRGQQVTLRCSSQSGHNTVSWYQQALGQGPQFIFQYYREEENGRGNFPPRFSGLQFPNYSSELNVNALELDDSALYLCASRSGGSGYTFGSGTRLTVV.

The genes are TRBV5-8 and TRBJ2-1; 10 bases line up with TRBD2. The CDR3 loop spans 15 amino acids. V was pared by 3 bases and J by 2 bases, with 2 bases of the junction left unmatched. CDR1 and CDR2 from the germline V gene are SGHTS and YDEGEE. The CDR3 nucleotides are TGTGCCAGCAGCTGGAGCGGGGGGGCCTACAATGAGCAGTTCTTC. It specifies CASSWSGGAYNEQFF.

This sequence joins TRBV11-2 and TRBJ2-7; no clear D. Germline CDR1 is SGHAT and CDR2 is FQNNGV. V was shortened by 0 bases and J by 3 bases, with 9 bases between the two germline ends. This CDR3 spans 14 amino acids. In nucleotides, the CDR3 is TGTGCCAGCAGCTTAGATCCAGGCCTCTACGAGCAGTACTTC. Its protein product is CASSLDPGLYEQYF.

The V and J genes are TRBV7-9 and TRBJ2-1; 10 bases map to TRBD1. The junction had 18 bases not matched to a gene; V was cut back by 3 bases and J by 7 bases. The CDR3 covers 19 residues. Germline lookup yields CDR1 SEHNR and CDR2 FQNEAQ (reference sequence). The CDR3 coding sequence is TGTGCCAGCAGCTTCCCGGGACAGGGGTTCTTGGGCCTTAGAAATGAGCAGTTCTTC. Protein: CASSFPGQGFLGLRNEQFF.

CDR3 DNA sequence: TGTGCCAGTAGCGCCGGACTAGCGCGTGGGACCCAGTACTTC. This codes for CASSAGLARGTQYF. This chain connects TRBV19 to TRBJ2-5, with 9 positions matching TRBD2. The CDR3 extends over 14 amino acids. Germline CDR1 is LNHDA and CDR2 is SQIVND (reference sequence). The trim removed 6 bases at V and 7 bases at J, leaving 9 bases unmatched.

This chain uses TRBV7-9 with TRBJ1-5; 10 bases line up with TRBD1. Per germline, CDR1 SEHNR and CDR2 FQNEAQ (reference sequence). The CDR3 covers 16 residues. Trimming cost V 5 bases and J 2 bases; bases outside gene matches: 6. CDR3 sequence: CASSPGTGVGNQPQHF. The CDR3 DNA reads TGTGCCAGCAGCCCCGGGACAGGGGTAGGCAATCAGCCCCAGCATTTT.

CDR3 region: CASSPDSGSSYNEQFF. In DNA form, the CDR3 reads TGTGCCAGCTCACCCGATAGCGGGAGCTCCTACAATGAGCAGTTCTTC. This chain uses TRBV18 with TRBJ2-1; 9 positions agree with TRBD2. CDR3 length equals 16 residues. The germline V gene encodes CDR1 KGHSH and CDR2 LQKENI. J lost 0 bases, V lost 3 bases, and 3 bases had no gene match.

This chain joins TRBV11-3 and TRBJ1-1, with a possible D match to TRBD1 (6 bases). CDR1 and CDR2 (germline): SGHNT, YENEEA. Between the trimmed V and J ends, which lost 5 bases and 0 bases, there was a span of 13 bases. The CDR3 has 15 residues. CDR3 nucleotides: TGTGCCAGCAGCCCGGGACAACCCATGAACACTGAAGCTTTCTTT. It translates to CASSPGQPMNTEAFF.

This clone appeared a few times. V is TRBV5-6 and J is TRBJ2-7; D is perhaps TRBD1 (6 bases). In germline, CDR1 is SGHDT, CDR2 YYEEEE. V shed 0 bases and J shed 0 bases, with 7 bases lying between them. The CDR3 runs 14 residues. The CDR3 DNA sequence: TGTGCCAGCAGCTTGGTACAGGGCTCCTACGAGCAGTACTTC. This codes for CASSLVQGSYEQYF. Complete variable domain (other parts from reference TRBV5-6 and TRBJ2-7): DAGVTQSPTHLIKTRGQQVTLRCSPKSGHDTVSWYQQALGQGPQFIFQYYEEEERQRGNFPDRFSGHQFPNYSSELNVNALLLGDSALYLCASSLVQGSYEQYFGPGTRLTVT.

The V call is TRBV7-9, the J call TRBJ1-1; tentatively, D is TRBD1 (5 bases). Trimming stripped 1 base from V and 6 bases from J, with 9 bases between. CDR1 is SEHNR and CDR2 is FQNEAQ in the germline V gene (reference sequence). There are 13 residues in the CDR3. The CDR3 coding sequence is TGTGCCAGCAGCTTAGGGCCCAGGGCTGAAGCTTTCTTT. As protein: CASSLGPRAEAFF. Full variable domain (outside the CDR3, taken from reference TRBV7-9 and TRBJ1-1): DTGVSQNPRHKITKRGQNVTFRCDPISEHNRLYWYRQTLGQGPEFLTYFQNEAQLEKSRLLSDRFSAERPKGSFSTLEIQRTEQGDSAMYLCASSLGPRAEAFFGQGTRLTVV.

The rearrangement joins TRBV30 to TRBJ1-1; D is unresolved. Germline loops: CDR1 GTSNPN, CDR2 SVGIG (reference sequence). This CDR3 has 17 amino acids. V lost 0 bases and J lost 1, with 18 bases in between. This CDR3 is CAWSVPPLEIKNTEAFF. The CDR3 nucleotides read TGTGCCTGGAGTGTACCTCCCCTCGAGATCAAGAACACTGAAGCTTTCTTT.

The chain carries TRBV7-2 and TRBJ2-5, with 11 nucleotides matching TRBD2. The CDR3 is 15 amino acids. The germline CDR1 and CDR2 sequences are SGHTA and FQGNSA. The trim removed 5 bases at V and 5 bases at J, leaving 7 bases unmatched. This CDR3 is CASSVIAGGRETQYF. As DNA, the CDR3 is TGTGCCAGCAGCGTGATAGCGGGGGGGCGGGAGACCCAGTACTTC.